This entry lists 17 T cell receptor beta chains sequenced from one sample in a study of beta chain features in type 1 diabetes. Sequenced material consisted of expressed TCRB transcripts (all of the isolated RNA was reverse transcribed). Profiled with immunoSEQ multiplex PCR; TCRdb holds only in-frame clones, not every one. The table includes under 950,000 clones, roughly a sixth detected once. What was sequenced was naive CD4+ T cells from blood. These receptors all stem from a woman between 18 and 29 years old in good health.

The chain has TRBV28 and TRBJ1-5; D gene uncertain. V lost 7 bases to trimming and J lost 6 bases, with 4 bases between them. Germline CDR1 and CDR2: MDHEN and SYDVKM. The CDR3 has 10 amino acids. Here the CDR3 reads CASNIQPQHF. The CDR3 bases are TGTGCCAGCAATATTCAGCCCCAGCATTTT.

This clone has just a few counts. The V and J genes are TRBV5-4 and TRBJ2-5; TRBD2 matches 12 bases. This CDR3 is 15 amino acids long. CDR1 and CDR2 from the germline V gene are SGHNT and YYREEE (reference sequence). The V and J ends lost 4 bases and 10 bases, in that order; junction bases with no gene match: 11. CDR3 in amino acids: CASSPGETSGRIQYF. Written as DNA, the CDR3 is TGTGCCAGCAGCCCGGGTGAGACTAGCGGGAGAATCCAGTACTTC.

V is TRBV2 and J is TRBJ2-6; tentatively, D is TRBD1 or TRBD2 (6 bases each). The germline V and J ends were trimmed by 5 bases and 4 bases, with 21 bases remaining between them. CDR3 length equals 18 residues. In germline, CDR1 is SNHLY, CDR2 FYNNEI. The CDR3 sequence is CASSYHPGASAGANVLTF. The CDR3 DNA is TGTGCCAGCAGTTACCACCCGGGGGCCTCTGCGGGGGCCAACGTCCTGACTTTC.

This clone was observed a few times. At one end the junction does not follow the germline gene, possibly because of a read error. The V call is TRBV5-1, the J call TRBJ2-7; TRBD1 might be the D (5 bases). There are 15 residues in the CDR3. Germline CDR1 SGHRS, CDR2 YFSETQ. The CDR3 region has the DNA TGCGCCTGCAGGGCGGCGTCCGCCTATTCCTACGAGCAGTACTTC. The encoded protein is CACRAASAYSYEQYF.

This chain uses TRBV4-1 with TRBJ1-1; D possibly corresponds to TRBD1 (5 bases). V gave up 1 base and J gave up 3 bases, with 15 bases separating them. CDR1 is MGHRA, CDR2 YSYEKL, per germline. The CDR3 covers 16 residues. This CDR3 reads CASSQVRLRGDTEAFF. The CDR3 bases are TGCGCCAGCAGCCAAGTCCGGCTACGGGGGGACACTGAAGCTTTCTTT.

V usage is TRBV7-9 and J usage is TRBJ2-2; TRBD2 agrees at 11 bases. Germline CDR1 reads SEHNR; CDR2 reads FQNEAQ (reference sequence). This CDR3 spans 15 amino acids. V lost 5 bases to trimming and J lost 6 bases; unmatched junction nucleotides: 5. Here the CDR3 DNA reads TGTGCCAGCAGCCCCCTAGCGGGAGGAGCCGGGGAGCTGTTTTTT. Translated: CASSPLAGGAGELFF. The variable domain in full, with the rest retrieved from reference TRBV7-9 and TRBJ2-2, is DTGVSQNPRHKITKRGQNVTFRCDPISEHNRLYWYRQTLGQGPEFLTYFQNEAQLEKSRLLSDRFSAERPKGSFSTLEIQRTEQGDSAMYLCASSPLAGGAGELFFGEGSRLTVL.

The V gene is TRBV7-3, the J gene TRBJ2-3; D unclear. Germline V gives CDR1 SGHTA, CDR2 FQGTGA. The V and J ends lost 3 bases and 1 base respectively, with 5 bases between them. This CDR3 is built from 13 residues. As DNA, the CDR3 is TGTGCCAGCAGCTTTGACGGCACAGATACGCAGTATTTT. This sequence encodes CASSFDGTDTQYF.

This clone has more than one count but fewer than ten. The gene calls are TRBV5-6 and TRBJ1-1, with D perhaps TRBD1 (5 bases). Trimming shortened V by 3 bases and J by 1 base, and 13 bases separated the two germline ends. Germline V lookup: CDR1 SGHDT, CDR2 YYEEEE. The CDR3 has 15 residues. CDR3: CASSSLAGRNTEAFF. CDR3 DNA sequence: TGTGCCAGCAGCTCGTTGGCAGGGAGGAACACTGAAGCTTTCTTT.

This clone was seen more than once but under ten times. The rearrangement links TRBV7-3 to TRBJ2-2, with D maybe TRBD1 (5 bases). V shed 6 bases and J shed 2 bases, with 13 bases lying between them. Per germline, CDR1 SGHTA and CDR2 FQGTGA. The CDR3 totals 15 residues. The CDR3 reads CASRLDRYNTGELFF. The DNA for the CDR3 is TGTGCCAGCAGACTCGACAGATACAACACCGGGGAGCTGTTTTTT.

The chain employs TRBV28 and TRBJ1-3; TRBD1 aligns across 7 bases. V dropped 6 bases and J dropped 5; count of bases not matched to a gene: 4. This CDR3 comprises 13 residues. Germline V gene lookup returns CDR1 MDHEN and CDR2 SYDVKM. The CDR3 DNA reads as TGTGCCAGCAGCCGGACAGGCCGAAACACCATATATTTT. It codes for CASSRTGRNTIYF.

The rearrangement links TRBV7-9 to TRBJ1-2; 7 bases are a match to TRBD1. After removal of 5 bases from V and 6 bases from J, the junction contained 9 bases not matched to a gene. CDR1 and CDR2 from the germline V gene are SEHNR and FQNEAQ (reference sequence). This CDR3 contains 14 residues. This chain's CDR3 is CASSQNRGVDGYTF. For the CDR3, the DNA is TGTGCCAGCAGCCAAAACAGGGGTGTTGATGGCTACACCTTC.

This clone was detected a few times. This same CDR3 is encoded by further DNA sequences in the sample. The genes are TRBV28 and TRBJ2-2, with D uncertain. With 3 bases removed from V and 6 bases from J, the gap between germline ends came to 2 bases. Germline V gene data show CDR1 as MDHEN and CDR2 as SYDVKM. This CDR3 contains 11 residues. The CDR3 DNA reads TGTGCCAGCAGTTTGTCCGGGGAGCTGTTTTTT. Residues: CASSLSGELFF.

This clone has a handful of counts. The chain has TRBV27 and TRBJ1-1, with 7 bases lining up with TRBD1. Trimming took 6 bases from V and 8 from J; bases not matched to a gene: 12. Germline V lookup: CDR1 MNHEY, CDR2 SMNVEV (reference sequence). The CDR3 contains 14 residues. The CDR3 loop reads CASRIHGTVTEAFF. CDR3 coding DNA: TGTGCCAGCAGAATTCATGGGACAGTAACCGAAGCTTTCTTT.

This clone has more than one count but fewer than ten. The chain combines TRBV11-2 with TRBJ2-3; 8 bases are shared with TRBD1. Trimming at V came to 6 bases and at J to 14 bases, leaving 16 bases not matched to a gene. Germline values: CDR1 SGHAT, CDR2 FQNNGV. This CDR3 is 14 amino acids long. As DNA, the CDR3 is TGTGCCAGCAGAGGACAGGGAGGCTCGGGAAGACGGTATTTT. Its protein product is CASRGQGGSGRRYF.

CDR3 DNA: TGTGCCAGCAGCCAGGGCTCCGGGTGGGACGAGCAGTACTTC. Translated, it gives CASSQGSGWDEQYF. The V and J genes are TRBV7-3 and TRBJ2-7, with a weak D call TRBD1 (5 bases). V was pared by 5 bases and J by 5 bases, with 16 bases between. The germline gives CDR1 SGHTA, CDR2 FQGTGA. The CDR3 runs 14 residues.

This chain uses TRBV5-1 with TRBJ2-7; D tentatively reads TRBD1 or TRBD2 (5 bases each). V was clipped by 0 bases and J by 4 bases, with 11 bases between them. Germline V gives CDR1 SGHRS, CDR2 YFSETQ. CDR3 length: 14 residues. The CDR3 region is CASSLAGAQYEQYF. The CDR3 DNA reads TGCGCCAGCAGCTTGGCCGGGGCACAGTACGAGCAGTACTTC. Based on the CDR3 plus reference TRBV5-1 and TRBJ2-7, the full variable domain is KAGVTQTPRYLIKTRGQQVTLSCSPISGHRSVSWYQQTPGQGLQFLFEYFSETQRNKGNFPGRFSGRQFSNSRSEMNVSTLELGDSALYLCASSLAGAQYEQYFGPGTRLTVT.

This clone was seen more than once but under ten times. The same CDR3 also results from other DNA sequences found in this sample. J is TRBJ1-5 and V is TRBV6-5; D is ambiguous. V was cut by 3 bases and J by 6 bases, with 9 bases left in between. CDR1 MNHEY and CDR2 SVGAGI come from the germline V gene. This CDR3 comprises 13 residues. DNA for the CDR3: TGTGCCAGCAGTTATAGGCAGAGTCAGCCCCAGCATTTT. Translated: CASSYRQSQPQHF.